Below are 13 T cell receptor beta chains sequenced from a single sample in a study of PD-1 blockade in mismatch repair-deficient tumors. Here immunoSEQ multiplex PCR was the method, and the copy in TCRdb shows in-frame clones only, minus some. The sample consists of about 120,000 clones, about 88% of them appearing once. The sample consisted of peripheral blood, taken 70 to 73 weeks after starting pembrolizumab. The receptors were gathered from an adult with mismatch repair-deficient cancer.

J is TRBJ1-1 and V is TRBV4-1; 7 positions agree with TRBD1. The V gene end was trimmed by 5 bases and the J gene end by 0 bases; junction bases not matched to a gene: 9. Germline lookup yields CDR1 MGHRA and CDR2 YSYEKL. CDR3 length: 16 amino acids. The CDR3 nucleotides read TGCGCCAGCAGCACACCGAGGGGACAGCTGAACACTGAAGCTTTCTTT. This gives the protein CASSTPRGQLNTEAFF.

This clone was counted once. V is TRBV4-3 and J is TRBJ2-2; a weak D match, TRBD1 (5 bases). V was pared by 3 bases and J by 0 bases, with 8 bases between. Germline-derived CDR1 and CDR2 are LGHNA and YSLEER. The CDR3 is 15 amino acids. The CDR3 nucleotides read TGCGCCAGCAGCCAGGGGCCAGCGAACACCGGGGAGCTGTTTTTT. This gives the protein CASSQGPANTGELFF.

The rearrangement joins TRBV25-1 to TRBJ2-1; 10 nucleotides align to TRBD2. Germline lookup yields CDR1 MGHDK and CDR2 SYGVNS. The CDR3 contains 18 residues. The ends lost 0 bases at V and 3 bases at J; junction bases unmatched: 8. CDR3 DNA sequence: TGTGCCAGCAGTGAATACGCCCCCGGGACTAGCGTCTACAATGAGCAGTTCTTC. Its protein product is CASSEYAPGTSVYNEQFF.

The CDR3 here is CASSEYTDTQYF. The CDR3 DNA sequence: TGTGCCAGCAGTGAATATACAGATACGCAGTATTTT. This sequence joins TRBV25-1 and TRBJ2-3, with unresolved D. The CDR3 covers 12 residues. Trimming cost V 0 bases and J 3 bases, with 1 base left between them. Germline V gene sequence: CDR1 MGHDK, CDR2 SYGVNS.

This rearrangement joins TRBV9 to TRBJ2-1, with a possible D match to TRBD2 (6 bases). The germline CDR1 and CDR2 sequences are SGDLS and YYNGEE. Trimming pared 0 bases from V and 7 bases from J, leaving 20 bases between. The CDR3 is 17 amino acids. Here the CDR3 DNA reads TGTGCCAGCAGCGTAGATGGGGCGGGAAGAAGGTCGAATGAGCAGTTCTTC. It specifies CASSVDGAGRRSNEQFF.

This chain connects TRBV25-1 to TRBJ2-2; the match to TRBD2 covers 12 bases. V was pared by 3 bases and J by 6 bases, with 2 bases of the junction left unmatched. The germline V gene encodes CDR1 MGHDK and CDR2 SYGVNS. The CDR3 has 15 amino acids. The CDR3 coding sequence is TGTGCCAGCAGTGATACTAGCGGGAGGTCCGGGGAGCTGTTTTTT. Amino acid sequence: CASSDTSGRSGELFF.

The CDR3 DNA reads TGTGCCAGCAGCTTGATGGGGGCCAATCAGCCCCAGCATTTT. Amino acid sequence: CASSLMGANQPQHF. The chain employs TRBV5-4 and TRBJ1-5, with TRBD1 as a possible D gene (6 bases). This CDR3 region has 14 residues. Trimming removed 1 base from V and 3 bases from J, with 8 bases in between. In germline, CDR1 is SGHNT, CDR2 YYREEE (reference sequence). The full variable domain, in which reference TRBV5-4 and TRBJ1-5 provide the parts outside the CDR3, is ETGVTQSPTHLIKTRGQQVTLRCSSQSGHNTVSWYQQALGQGPQFIFQYYREEENGRGNFPPRFSGLQFPNYSSELNVNALELDDSALYLCASSLMGANQPQHFGDGTRLSIL.

As DNA, the CDR3 is TGCGCCAGCAGAAACCAAGTAGCGGGAGTTAACGAGCAGTACTTC. Translated: CASRNQVAGVNEQYF. This sequence joins TRBV5-1 and TRBJ2-7; 9 bases fit TRBD2. J was trimmed by 5 bases and V by 5 bases; bases with no gene match: 11. Germline assignment: CDR1 SGHRS and CDR2 YFSETQ. The CDR3 runs to 15 residues.

The CDR3 protein is CASSASQTLYEQYF. CDR3 DNA: TGTGCCAGCAGTGCATCCCAGACCCTCTACGAGCAGTACTTC. The gene calls are TRBV2 and TRBJ2-7, with D hard to call. Trimming removed 4 bases from V and 3 bases from J, with 13 bases in between. The CDR3 sequence is 14 residues long. Per germline, CDR1 SNHLY and CDR2 FYNNEI.

The rearrangement joins TRBV6-6 to TRBJ2-3, with D possibly matching TRBD2 (5 bases). Trimming left V 6 bases short and J 5 bases short, with 12 bases between. The germline CDR1 and CDR2 sequences are MNHNY and SVGAGI (reference sequence). The CDR3 loop spans 13 amino acids. The CDR3 DNA sequence: TGTGCCAGCAGGCAGGTACGGGGAGATACGCAGTATTTT. Its translation: CASRQVRGDTQYF.

In regard to this clone: One junction end does not reproduce the germline sequence, and a read error may be involved. The gene calls are TRBV30 and TRBJ2-3; 16 bases map to TRBD2. Germline lookup yields CDR1 GTSNPN and CDR2 SVGIG (reference sequence). The length of the CDR3 is 15 residues. The CDR3 is CAGSKTGTSGRVILF. The CDR3, as DNA: TGTGCCGGAAGTAAAACCGGGACTAGCGGGAGGGTTATTCTGTTT. Filled out from reference TRBV30 and TRBJ2-3, the complete variable domain reads SQTIHQWPATLVQPVGSPLSLECTVEGTSNPNLYWYRQAAGRGLQLLFYSVGIGQISSEVPQNLSASRPQDRQFILSSKKLLLSDSGFYLCAGSKTGTSGRVILFGPGTRLTVL.

This chain uses TRBV29-1 with TRBJ2-7; 7 positions agree with TRBD2. This CDR3 spans 13 amino acids. Germline values: CDR1 SQVTM, CDR2 ANQGSEA. After removal of 7 bases from V and 2 bases from J, the junction contained 8 bases not matched to a gene. DNA for the CDR3: TGCAGCGCTGCTAGCGGAGCGACCTACGAGCAGTACTTC. Translating it yields CSAASGATYEQYF.

The chain is built from TRBV7-9 and TRBJ2-1; 8 bases are shared with TRBD2. The CDR3 runs 16 residues. The V segment lost 2 bases and the J segment 7 bases; nucleotides outside the gene matches: 10. CDR1 is SEHNR, CDR2 FQNEAQ, per germline (reference sequence). The CDR3 DNA follows: TGTGCCAGCAGCTTACCGGCCGGGACTAGGGGGAATGAGCAGTTCTTC. Translation: CASSLPAGTRGNEQFF.